One and the same sample provided the 20 T cell receptor beta chains below, sequenced in a study of beta chain features in type 1 diabetes. Findings of the study overall: The study found moderately but significantly shorter TCRB CDR3s in all four CD4+ subsets of Type 1 diabetes patients.

All of the isolated RNA was reverse transcribed, so expressed TCRB transcripts were sequenced. Clones were sequenced by immunoSEQ multiplex PCR, and TCRdb holds only the in-frame ones, with some missing. The table lists 150,000 to 200,000 clones, 50% to 70% of them singletons. These receptors have no known antigen. Sample: naive CD4+ T cells from blood. Every receptor here comes from a man younger than 40 with type 1 diabetes.

A few counts support this clone. The J gene is TRBJ2-1, the V gene TRBV4-3; perhaps TRBD2 as D (5 bases). CDR3 length: 16 amino acids. Germline loops: CDR1 LGHNA, CDR2 YSLEER. Trimming took 0 bases from V and 2 from J, leaving 11 bases between them. The CDR3 is CASSQEGRSPYNEQFF. The CDR3 DNA follows: TGCGCCAGCAGCCAAGAGGGGAGATCCCCCTACAATGAGCAGTTCTTC.

This chain connects TRBV5-1 to TRBJ2-3; 10 bases align to TRBD2. Germline loops: CDR1 SGHRS, CDR2 YFSETQ. J was trimmed by 3 bases and V by 4 bases; bases with no gene match: 5. The CDR3 runs 15 residues. The CDR3 DNA sequence: TGCGCCAGCAGCGACCCTAGCGGGGGAACAGATACGCAGTATTTT. Translating gives CASSDPSGGTDTQYF.

This clone was recorded only once. The rearrangement uses TRBV7-6 and TRBJ2-1, with D tentatively TRBD2 (6 bases). The length of the CDR3 is 16 residues. Germline CDR1 reads SGHVS; CDR2 reads FNYEAQ. The V end lost 3 bases, the J end lost 5 bases, and 17 bases lay between the germline ends. In DNA form, the CDR3 reads TGTGCCAGCAGCTTCGCAGGGAGGTCAGATGACAATGAGCAGTTCTTC. Translation: CASSFAGRSDDNEQFF.

V usage is TRBV9 and J usage is TRBJ2-5; D remains unclear. The germline V gene has CDR1 SGDLS and CDR2 YYNGEE. V was cut by 0 bases and J by 3 bases, with 9 bases left in between. The CDR3 sequence is 14 residues long. The CDR3 is CASSVGITKETQYF. Written as DNA, the CDR3 is TGTGCCAGCAGCGTAGGTATTACTAAAGAGACCCAGTACTTC.

The V and J genes are TRBV29-1 and TRBJ1-1, with unresolved D. The V gene lost 3 bases and the J gene lost 0 bases, with 11 bases spanning the gap. The CDR3 runs 14 residues. Germline-derived CDR1 and CDR2 are SQVTM and ANQGSEA. The CDR3: CSVDESPMNTEAFF. CDR3 nucleotides: TGCAGCGTTGACGAAAGCCCAATGAACACTGAAGCTTTCTTT.

This chain uses TRBV27 with TRBJ2-5; maybe TRBD2 (5 bases). V was trimmed by 6 bases and J by 4 bases, leaving 12 bases between them. In germline, CDR1 is MNHEY, CDR2 SMNVEV (reference sequence). This CDR3 is built from 13 residues. The CDR3 DNA follows: TGTGCCAGCAGACCGGGGTATGGAGAGACCCAGTACTTC. Translation: CASRPGYGETQYF.

This chain links TRBV23-1 with TRBJ1-1; no reliable D call. TRBV23-1 is an ORF; its function is uncertain. The CDR3 runs 14 residues. V lost 2 bases and J lost 3, with 10 bases in between. CDR3 protein: CASSQPLGYTEAFF. CDR3 coding DNA: TGCGCCAGCAGTCAACCTCTGGGATACACTGAAGCTTTCTTT.

This clone was seen a few times. V is TRBV7-9 and J is TRBJ2-5; D is unresolved. Trimming left V 1 base short and J 1 base short, with 7 bases between. Germline values: CDR1 SEHNR, CDR2 FQNEAQ (reference sequence). This CDR3 comprises 14 residues. CDR3 coding DNA: TGTGCCAGCAGCTTAGGGTTTGTCCAAGAGACCCAGTACTTC. Its translation: CASSLGFVQETQYF.

This clone was recorded once. V is TRBV29-1 and J is TRBJ1-1; the D gene is possibly TRBD1 (6 bases). CDR3 length equals 15 residues. Trimming removed 2 bases from V and 0 bases from J, with 13 bases in between. CDR1 and CDR2 from the germline V gene are SQVTM and ANQGSEA. CDR3 coding DNA: TGCAGCGTTGAAACAGGGCTCTCCCTGAACACTGAAGCTTTCTTT. This encodes CSVETGLSLNTEAFF. Complete variable domain (other parts from reference TRBV29-1 and TRBJ1-1): SAVISQKPSRDICQRGTSLTIQCQVDSQVTMMFWYRQQPGQSLTLIATANQGSEATYESGFVIDKFPISRPNLTFSTLTVSNMSPEDSSIYLCSVETGLSLNTEAFFGQGTRLTVV.

This clone is a singleton in its sample. V and J are TRBV10-3 and TRBJ2-2; 7 bases fit TRBD1. Looked up from germline, CDR1 is ENHRY and CDR2 is SYGVKD. This CDR3 is built from 14 residues. J lost 3 bases, V lost 11 bases, and 9 bases had no gene match. Here the CDR3 DNA reads TGTGCCTCGCGAGTCACAGGGGACACCGGGGAGCTGTTTTTT. Protein product: CASRVTGDTGELFF.

The CDR3 is CAWSRDFGNTIYF. The DNA for the CDR3 is TGTGCCTGGAGCAGGGACTTTGGAAACACCATATATTTT. This sequence joins TRBV30 and TRBJ1-3; D might be TRBD1 (5 bases). Germline-derived CDR1 and CDR2 are GTSNPN and SVGIG (reference sequence). CDR3 length equals 13 residues. Trimming took 3 bases from V and 3 from J, leaving 9 bases between them.

This clone appeared a few times. This sample includes further DNA sequences coding for the same CDR3. The chain is built from TRBV6-5 and TRBJ2-5; D is undetermined. Between the trimmed V and J ends, which lost 0 bases and 5 bases, there was a span of 4 bases. CDR3 size: 12 residues. CDR1 is MNHEY, CDR2 SVGAGI, per germline. CDR3 nucleotide sequence: TGTGCCAGCAGTTACTCGCCGGAGACCCAGTACTTC. It codes for CASSYSPETQYF.

About this clone itself: Other nucleotide sequences in the sample specify the same CDR3. The chain has TRBV9 and TRBJ2-1; D unclear. V lost 4 bases and J lost 4, with 3 bases in between. This CDR3 is built from 11 residues. CDR1 and CDR2 (germline): SGDLS, YYNGEE. As DNA, the CDR3 is TGTGCCAGCAGCAGATACAATGAGCAGTTCTTC. It yields the protein CASSRYNEQFF.

V is TRBV7-9 and J is TRBJ1-6; D is unresolved. The CDR3 runs 13 residues. Trimming took 4 bases from V and 6 from J, leaving 7 bases between them. Per germline, CDR1 SEHNR and CDR2 FQNEAQ (reference sequence). The CDR3 is CASSSASNSPLHF. The CDR3 bases are TGTGCCAGCAGCTCGGCGAGTAATTCACCCCTCCACTTT.

In its sample, this clone was seen once. The chain joins TRBV25-1 to TRBJ1-1; 7 bases match TRBD1. V gave up 2 bases and J gave up 5 bases; unmatched junction bases: 14. The germline V gene encodes CDR1 MGHDK and CDR2 SYGVNS. The CDR3 has 17 residues. The CDR3 protein is CASSETSKGTVGTEAFF. The CDR3 nucleotides read TGTGCCAGCAGTGAAACGAGTAAGGGGACAGTAGGTACTGAAGCTTTCTTT.

The chain combines TRBV4-3 with TRBJ2-3; 10 bases are a match to TRBD2. There are 16 residues in the CDR3. Germline CDR1 and CDR2: LGHNA and YSLEER. Germline trimming cut 4 bases from V and 3 bases from J; bases unmatched to any gene: 7. CDR3: CASSRERGGITDTQYF. The CDR3 DNA reads as TGCGCCAGCAGCCGAGAGCGGGGGGGCATAACAGATACGCAGTATTTT.

J is TRBJ1-6 and V is TRBV7-2; D is ambiguous. The CDR3 is 15 amino acids. CDR1 and CDR2 from the germline V gene are SGHTA and FQGNSA. V was trimmed by 5 bases and J by 7 bases, leaving 15 bases between them. CDR3 coding DNA: TGTGCCAGCAGCCTACCGGGAGCAGGCAATTCACCCCTCCACTTT. Its translation is CASSLPGAGNSPLHF. The full variable domain, rest sourced from reference TRBV7-2 and TRBJ1-6, is GAGVSQSPSNKVTEKGKDVELRCDPISGHTALYWYRQSLGQGLEFLIYFQGNSAPDKSGLPSDRFSAERTGGSVSTLTIQRTQQEDSAVYLCASSLPGAGNSPLHFGNGTRLTVT.

This clone turned up a few times. J is TRBJ2-6 and V is TRBV11-2, with D perhaps matching TRBD1 or TRBD2 (6 bases each). The V end lost 1 base, the J end lost 2 bases, and 15 bases lay between the germline ends. The CDR3 loop spans 18 amino acids. Germline V gives CDR1 SGHAT, CDR2 FQNNGV. The CDR3 here is CASSLGSGGLAGANVLTF. For the CDR3, the DNA is TGTGCCAGCAGCTTAGGCTCTGGGGGGCTGGCTGGGGCCAACGTCCTGACTTTC.

The chain joins TRBV30 to TRBJ1-2; D is perhaps TRBD1 (5 bases). Germline V gene lookup returns CDR1 GTSNPN and CDR2 SVGIG (reference sequence). Trimming removed 2 bases from V and 4 bases from J, with 8 bases in between. This CDR3 comprises 12 residues. The CDR3 DNA sequence: TGTGCCTGGAGTCCCAGGGCCTATGGCTACACCTTC. As protein: CAWSPRAYGYTF. Using reference TRBV30 and TRBJ1-2 for the parts outside the CDR3, the full variable domain is SQTIHQWPATLVQPVGSPLSLECTVEGTSNPNLYWYRQAAGRGLQLLFYSVGIGQISSEVPQNLSASRPQDRQFILSSKKLLLSDSGFYLCAWSPRAYGYTFGSGTRLTVV.

The chain combines TRBV29-1 with TRBJ2-5, with 9 bases matching TRBD1. The V and J ends lost 3 bases and 5 bases, in that order; junction bases with no gene match: 1. The CDR3 sequence is 12 residues long. The germline gives CDR1 SQVTM, CDR2 ANQGSEA. The CDR3 region has the DNA TGCAGCGTTGAGGACAGGGGTGAGACCCAGTACTTC. Translating it yields CSVEDRGETQYF.